This paragraph covers one TCR beta chain sequence. There are 13 residues in the CDR3. Per the germline V gene, CDR1 is SGHTA and CDR2 is FQGNSA. Trimming took 2 bases from V and 8 from J; bases not matched to a gene: 6. The method was immunoSEQ multiplex PCR; TCRdb's version includes in-frame clones alone and lacks a portion of them. The sample carries about 140,000 clones, 70% to 90% recorded once. The sample belongs to a study of control samples from healthy donors and cancer patients. The gene calls are TRBV7-2 and TRBJ2-7, with TRBD2 matching over 7 bases. The source is a woman in her thirties in good health. Material for sequencing was blood. CDR3 in amino acids: CASSLPTSQQQYF. CDR3 DNA sequence: TGTGCCAGCAGCTTACCGACTAGCCAACAGCAGTACTTC. Drawing the rest from reference TRBV7-2 and TRBJ2-7, the complete variable domain is GAGVSQSPSNKVTEKGKDVELRCDPISGHTALYWYRQSLGQGLEFLIYFQGNSAPDKSGLPSDRFSAERTGGSVSTLTIQRTQQEDSAVYLCASSLPTSQQQYFGPGTRLTVT.